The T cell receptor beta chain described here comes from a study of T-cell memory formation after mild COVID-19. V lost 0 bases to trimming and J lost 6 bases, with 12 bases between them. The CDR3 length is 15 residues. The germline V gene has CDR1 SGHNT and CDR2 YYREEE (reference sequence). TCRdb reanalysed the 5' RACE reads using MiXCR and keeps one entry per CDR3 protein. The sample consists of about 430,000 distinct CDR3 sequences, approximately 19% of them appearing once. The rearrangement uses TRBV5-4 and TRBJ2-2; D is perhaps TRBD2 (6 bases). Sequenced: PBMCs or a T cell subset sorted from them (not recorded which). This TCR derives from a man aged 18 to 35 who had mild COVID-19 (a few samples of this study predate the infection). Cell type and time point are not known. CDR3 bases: TGTGCCAGCAGCTTGGTCGGGGGTATGGCCGGGGAGCTGTTTTTT. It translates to CASSLVGGMAGELFF.